This TCR beta chain was sequenced in a study of T cells expressing NK-cell markers. After re-calling the 5' RACE reads, TCRdb lists one entry per CDR3 protein, DNA absent. Found here are some 440,000 distinct CDR3 sequences; the top ten clones hold under 1.5%. Germline V gene data show CDR1 as SEHNR and CDR2 as FQNEAQ (reference sequence). CDR3 size: 15 residues. Input material: blood T cells: a sorted CD56 or NKG2C T cell subset, CD4+ or CD8+ T cells, or bulk PBMC T cells (not recorded which). The chain has TRBV7-9 and TRBJ1-1; the TCRdb D gene call, TRBD1, has no DNA to confirm it. The receptor's source is a woman aged 45 to 65 in good health. CDR3 sequence reads: CASSPGTGGYTEAFF.